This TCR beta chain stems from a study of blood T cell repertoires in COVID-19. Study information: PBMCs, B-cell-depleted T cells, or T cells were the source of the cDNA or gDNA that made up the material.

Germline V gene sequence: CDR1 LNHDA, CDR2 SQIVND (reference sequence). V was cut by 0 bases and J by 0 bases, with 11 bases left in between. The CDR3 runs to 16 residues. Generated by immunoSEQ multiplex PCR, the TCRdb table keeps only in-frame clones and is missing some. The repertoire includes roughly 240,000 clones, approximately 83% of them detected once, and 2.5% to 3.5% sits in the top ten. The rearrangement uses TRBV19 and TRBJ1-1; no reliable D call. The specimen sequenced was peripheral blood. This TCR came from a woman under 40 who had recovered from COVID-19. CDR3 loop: CASSIDLRSLNTEAFF. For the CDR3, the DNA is TGTGCCAGTAGTATAGATCTAAGGAGTTTGAACACTGAAGCTTTCTTT. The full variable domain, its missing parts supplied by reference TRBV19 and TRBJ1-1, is DGGITQSPKYLFRKEGQNVTLSCEQNLNHDAMYWYRQDPGQGLRLIYYSQIVNDFQKGDIAEGYSVSREKKESFPLTVTSAQKNPTAFYLCASSIDLRSLNTEAFFGQGTRLTVV.